This is a list of T cell receptor beta chains from one sample in a study of cytomegalovirus exposure and HLA in healthy donors. Assay used: immunoSEQ multiplex PCR; TCRdb lists only in-frame clones, some missing. The table records about 150,000 clones, 77% of them present only once. The sample consisted of PBMCs. These receptors all come from a male donor in good health and CMV-seronegative. Each CDR3 is given with its conserved first and last residue. D genes are given only for firm matches. Rows give clone size only sometimes, using once, few, many, or a class for an expanded clone.

D gene,J gene,V gene,clone size,CDR3 DNA,CDR3 protein
NA,TRBJ2-7,TRBV7-3,NA,TGTGCCAGCAGCAAAGGGTCGGCAGGGGAGCAGTACTTC,CASSKGSAGEQYF
TRBD1,TRBJ2-1,TRBV7-8,NA,TGTGCCAGCAGCTTGGACAGGGGACTCTACAATGAGCAGTTCTTC,CASSLDRGLYNEQFF
NA,TRBJ2-4,TRBV5-1,once,TGCGCCAGCAGCTTGGGACAGGGAGGTGCCAAAAACAGTCAGTACTTC,CASSLGQGGAKNSQYF
TRBD1,TRBJ1-1,TRBV7-3,NA,TGTGCCAGCAGCTTAAGGGACAGGGATAACACTGAAGCTTTCTTT,CASSLRDRDNTEAFF
TRBD2,TRBJ2-5,TRBV7-2,NA,TGTGCCAGCAGCTCACTAGCGGGGGTAATCCAAAAGACCCAGTACTTC,CASSSLAGVIQKTQYF
NA,TRBJ1-2,TRBV5-6,NA,TGTGCCAGCACCGGGAGTTTCAACTATGGCTACACCTTC,CASTGSFNYGYTF
NA,TRBJ2-1,TRBV27,NA,TGTGCCAGCACAGGGTGGGATGAGCAGTTCTTC,CASTGWDEQFF
TRBD2,TRBJ2-7,TRBV9,NA,TGTGCCAGCAGCGCCGCGGGGGGCCCCCAGGGAGAGCAGTACTTC,CASSAAGGPQGEQYF
NA,TRBJ1-5,TRBV7-8,once,TGTGCCAGCAGGGCGGGCTACAATCAGCCCCAGCATTTT,CASRAGYNQPQHF
NA,TRBJ2-1,TRBV10-1,NA,TGCGCCAGCGCTACTGATGAGCAGTTCTTC,CASATDEQFF
TRBD2,TRBJ2-3,TRBV5-4,NA,TGTGCCAGCAGCTTCTTGACTAGCGGGGGATCAGATACGCAGTATTTT,CASSFLTSGGSDTQYF
TRBD1,TRBJ2-2,TRBV11-2,NA,TGTGCCAGCAGATCCATCCGGGACAGCAACACCGGGGAGCTGTTTTTT,CASRSIRDSNTGELFF
TRBD1,TRBJ1-4,TRBV7-9,NA,TGTGCCAGCAGCCCCCCCAGGGGGCGACCCAATGAAAAACTGTTTTTT,CASSPPRGRPNEKLFF
TRBD2,TRBJ2-7,TRBV9,NA,TGTGCCAGCAGCGTAGGTTCCGGGGGGGCCTACGAGCAGTACTTC,CASSVGSGGAYEQYF
TRBD1,TRBJ2-7,TRBV5-1,few,TGCGCCAGCAGCTGGACTGAAATGGGACAGGCCACCTACGAGCAGTACTTC,CASSWTEMGQATYEQYF
TRBD1,TRBJ1-5,TRBV7-2,NA,TGTGCCAGCAGCCCCTTCTCCGGGACAGGGGGGAATCAGCCCCAGCATTTT,CASSPFSGTGGNQPQHF
TRBD2,TRBJ2-7,TRBV2,NA,TGTGCCAGGGGGGTAGCGGGGGCAGTCCACGAGCAGTACTTC,CARGVAGAVHEQYF
NA,TRBJ1-1,TRBV4-3,once,TGCGCCAGCAGCCAAACGGGGAACACTGAAGCTTTCTTT,CASSQTGNTEAFF
NA,TRBJ2-7,TRBV7-3,NA,TGTGCCAGCAGCTCCGGGGGGCCCGAGCAGTACTTC,CASSSGGPEQYF
NA,TRBJ2-7,TRBV2,NA,TGTGCCAGCAGTCCGGGACTGGGGCTAGGCGAGCAGTACTTC,CASSPGLGLGEQYF
TRBD1,TRBJ1-1,TRBV4-3,NA,TGCGCCAGCAGCCCGGGACAGGGTTTTGAAGCTTTCTTT,CASSPGQGFEAFF
NA,TRBJ2-5,TRBV5-1,few,TGCGCCAGCAGCAGCCTTTGGTACCAAGAGACCCAGTACTTC,CASSSLWYQETQYF
TRBD1,TRBJ2-1,TRBV27,NA,TGTGCCAGCAGTTTTTCCGACAGGGTAGGCAATGAGCAGTTCTTC,CASSFSDRVGNEQFF
NA,TRBJ1-5,TRBV25-1,NA,TGTGCCAGCAGTGACGGACAGCCTAGCAACCAGCCCCAGCATTTT,CASSDGQPSNQPQHF
NA,TRBJ2-6,TRBV5-4,NA,TGTGCCAGCAACGAACACTCTGGGGCCAACGTCCTGACTTTC,CASNEHSGANVLTF
TRBD1,TRBJ2-5,TRBV7-3,few,TGTGCCAGCAGCCCCGGGACAGGGGGCCAAGAGACCCAGTACTTC,CASSPGTGGQETQYF
TRBD2,TRBJ2-1,TRBV5-1,NA,TGCGCCAGCAGCTTAGCGGGGTCCTACAATGAGCAGTTCTTC,CASSLAGSYNEQFF
NA,TRBJ1-2,TRBV2,NA,TGTGCCAGCAGACTTACAGGGTATGGCTACACCTTC,CASRLTGYGYTF
TRBD2,TRBJ2-2,TRBV27,NA,TGTGCCAGCACAGCGGGACTAGCGGGAGCCAGGTGGGAGCTGTTTTTT,CASTAGLAGARWELFF
NA,TRBJ1-5,TRBV2,once,TGTGCCAGCAGTGACAGGGGTTATAGCAATCAGCCCCAGCATTTT,CASSDRGYSNQPQHF
TRBD1,TRBJ2-1,TRBV23-1,few,TGCGCCAGCAGTCAACCTGGACAGGGCAGAGAGGGCACACACTGGGATGAGCAGTTCTTC,CASSQPGQGREGTHWDEQFF
NA,TRBJ1-5,TRBV28,NA,TGTGCCAGCAGTTTTGGAGTCGACAATCAGCCCCAGCATTTT,CASSFGVDNQPQHF
TRBD1,TRBJ1-5,TRBV28,NA,TGTGCCAGCAGTCCCGGGACAGGTGTAGTCGTTCAGCCCCAGCATTTT,CASSPGTGVVVQPQHF
NA,TRBJ2-5,TRBV6-1,few,TGTGCCAGCAGTGAAGGTGGCAGGGGAGAGACCCAGTACTTC,CASSEGGRGETQYF
TRBD1,TRBJ1-2,TRBV7-9,NA,TGTGCCAGCAGCAATGCCCCCGGGACAGGGGGTGTCTTAAATGGCTACACCTTC,CASSNAPGTGGVLNGYTF
NA,TRBJ2-2,TRBV4-2,few,TGTGCCAGCAGCCAGGCTGACATTACCGGGGAGCTGTTTTTT,CASSQADITGELFF
TRBD1,TRBJ2-5,TRBV2,NA,TGTGCCAGCAGTGAACCGACAGGGGGCATGAAGACCCAGTACTTC,CASSEPTGGMKTQYF
TRBD2,TRBJ2-3,TRBV27,NA,TGTGCCAGCAGCCCGACTAGCGGGGGGGCATTTGGTACAGATACGCAGTATTTT,CASSPTSGGAFGTDTQYF
NA,TRBJ1-2,TRBV30,NA,TGTGCCTGGAACCCGACAGCTAACTATGGCTACACCTTC,CAWNPTANYGYTF
NA,TRBJ2-7,TRBV19,NA,TGTGCCAGTAGTATAGATCATGACAGAACCTACGAGCAGTACTTC,CASSIDHDRTYEQYF
NA,TRBJ2-7,TRBV6-5,few,TGTGCCAGCAGTTATCTTCAGGGGCGGGACGAGCAGTACTTC,CASSYLQGRDEQYF
NA,TRBJ2-7,TRBV5-1,few,TGCGCCAGCAGCTTGGGGGCGGGACAGCTCGCTAACTACGAGCAGTACTTC,CASSLGAGQLANYEQYF
TRBD2,TRBJ2-3,TRBV6-1,few,TGTGCCAGCGGAATAAGCGGGACCACAGATACGCAGTATTTT,CASGISGTTDTQYF
NA,TRBJ2-5,TRBV6-1,NA,TGTGCCAGCAAGGCAGGGGGGAGAGAGACCCAGTACTTC,CASKAGGRETQYF
NA,TRBJ2-4,TRBV6-5,few,TGTGCCAGCAGTTACTCGAGGGGGTTGACCAAAAACATTCAGTACTTC,CASSYSRGLTKNIQYF
NA,TRBJ1-2,TRBV28,NA,TGTGCCAGCAGTGGGACATCCACGTATGGCTACACCTTC,CASSGTSTYGYTF
NA,TRBJ2-5,TRBV9,NA,TGTGCCAGCAGCTTACACAGGGGAGGCCAAGAGACCCAGTACTTC,CASSLHRGGQETQYF
TRBD1,TRBJ2-5,TRBV5-1,NA,TGCGCCAGCAGCCTAGGACAGGGTGGGAGAGAGACCCAGTACTTC,CASSLGQGGRETQYF
TRBD2,TRBJ2-5,TRBV6-1,NA,TGTGCCAGCAAAGGACTAGCGGGGCAAGAGACCCAGTACTTC,CASKGLAGQETQYF
NA,TRBJ1-6,TRBV2,few,TGTGCCAGCCAGGATAATTCACCCCTCCACTTT,CASQDNSPLHF
TRBD2,TRBJ2-7,TRBV4-1,NA,TGCGCCAGCAGCCAAGTTATCCTAGCGGGAAACTACGAGCAGTACTTC,CASSQVILAGNYEQYF
TRBD1,TRBJ2-2,TRBV5-4,NA,TGTGCCAGCAGCGCCCGGGACAGGGAAATCACCGGGGAGCTGTTTTTT,CASSARDREITGELFF
TRBD1,TRBJ2-5,TRBV7-7,NA,TGTGCTAGCAGCTTAGACAGGGTCGGCGAGACCCAGTACTTC,CASSLDRVGETQYF
NA,TRBJ2-6,TRBV5-1,NA,TGCGCCAGCAGCTTGGCGGGGGAAGGTGGGGCCAACGTCCTGACTTTC,CASSLAGEGGANVLTF
TRBD1,TRBJ1-3,TRBV9,NA,TGTGCCAGCAGCGTAGGGGACAGGGGTTCTGGAAACACCATATATTTT,CASSVGDRGSGNTIYF